This TCR beta chain came from a study of primary melanoma T cells and metastatic recurrence (dated by TCRdb to about 2020). Background for the entire study: The cohort consisted of roughly 200 primary melanomas of stage T2 to T4, each more than 1 mm thick. The T-cell fraction measured by TCR beta sequencing was compared against progression-free survival as the clinical outcome. Histopathological grading of tumor-infiltrating lymphocytes served as the comparison point for the T-cell fraction derived from sequencing. The study tested whether T-cell fraction and T-cell repertoire clonality in primary melanoma tumors predicted patient outcome.

Patients had primary melanoma that had been surgically resected and was considered potentially curable but at risk of metastatic recurrence. The protocol used for the library was the immunoSEQ multiplex PCR assay. High-throughput sequencing of the T-cell receptor beta chain was performed on primary melanoma tumor tissue. Under the source paper's analysis protocol: The repertoire analyses covered TCRB CDR3 sharing between samples and the distribution of insertions and deletions. A gradient-boosted model ranked how well the T-cell fraction predicted outcome compared with histopathological variables. Drawn from immuneACCESS, this table holds only the in-frame rearrangements with V and J called that TCRdb kept. Clones are partly lost; checked studies trace under half to an unresolved V gene and leave the rest unexplained. The V and J calls and clone size were taken over from that table, and D and trimming were inferred from the DNA. The sample records over a thousand clones, about four fifths of which are singletons. The ten largest account for 4.5% to 5.5% of the sample.

Study-wide conclusions, independent of this receptor: Adding T-cell fraction to tumor thickness reportedly improved progression-free survival prediction more than adding any other histopathological variable. The tumor T-cell fraction reportedly predicted progression-free survival independently of thickness, ulceration, mitotic rate and age. An effective T-cell-mediated antitumor response in primary melanoma was framed by the authors only as a suggestion, not a demonstrated mechanism. Protection appeared to be conferred by a T-cell fraction above 20% regardless of ulceration status, mitotic rate or nodal disease.

Comment on this clone: What antigen it recognizes has not been identified. The input lacks base qualities; no much larger clone sits a single base away.

The CDR1 and CDR2 encoded by the germline V gene are SGHNT and YENEEA. From its cysteine to its phenylalanine, the CDR3 spans 14 amino acids. The entry retains the CDR3 DNA only, 42 bases that are in frame from base 1. V drops 1 base and J drops 4 bases, leaving 10 bases in between. The receptor chain draws on TRBV11-3 and TRBJ1-1, with TRBD1 as a weak D call on 5 bases. This clonotype was obtained from a human donor with melanoma. The sequenced material came from melanoma tumor tissue. The sequence in DNA is TGTGCCAGCAGCTTAGTTAGGGGAGGCACTGAAGCTTTCTTT. Translated, this is CASSLVRGGTEAFF.